These T cell receptor beta chains were read from a single sample in a study of blood T cell repertoires in COVID-19. The repertoire was sequenced with immunoSEQ multiplex PCR; TCRdb's copy has only in-frame clones and lacks some. Altogether 150,000 to 200,000 clones are present, approximately 90% being singletons, with the ten largest covering 3.7%. Source material: peripheral blood. The receptors were gathered from a man younger than 35 with active or convalescent COVID-19. Each CDR3 is given with its conserved first and last residue. D genes are given only for firm matches. Clone size, where shown, is once, few, many, or a class for clones that have expanded.

CDR3 protein: CASMGTGLSPLHF
CDR3 DNA: TGTGCCAGCATGGGGACAGGGCTCTCACCCCTCCACTTT
clone size: few
J gene: TRBJ1-6
D gene: TRBD1
V gene: TRBV25-1

CDR3 protein: CASSVDRGTDTQYF
CDR3 DNA: TGTGCCAGCAGCGTCGATCGGGGCACAGATACGCAGTATTTT
clone size: few
J gene: TRBJ2-3
D gene: .
V gene: TRBV6-4

CDR3 protein: CASSLLQTGFYQPQHF
CDR3 DNA: TGTGCCAGCAGCTTGTTGCAGACAGGTTTTTATCAGCCCCAGCATTTT
clone size: .
J gene: TRBJ1-5
D gene: .
V gene: TRBV5-5

CDR3 protein: CASSPSTGTNEKLFF
CDR3 DNA: TGTGCCAGCAGCCCATCTACAGGGACTAATGAAAAACTGTTTTTT
clone size: .
J gene: TRBJ1-4
D gene: .
V gene: TRBV11-2

CDR3 protein: CASSVAGPQSKTF
CDR3 DNA: TGTGCCAGCAGCGTCGCAGGTCCACAGAGTAAGACCTTC
clone size: few
J gene: TRBJ1-2
D gene: .
V gene: TRBV9

CDR3 protein: CASSSYEGAYTEAFF
CDR3 DNA: TGTGCCAGCAGCTCATATGAGGGGGCTTACACTGAAGCTTTCTTT
clone size: .
J gene: TRBJ1-1
D gene: TRBD1
V gene: TRBV13

CDR3 protein: CASSLGFRVNEQFF
CDR3 DNA: TGTGCCAGCAGCTTAGGGTTCAGGGTAAATGAGCAGTTCTTC
clone size: .
J gene: TRBJ2-1
D gene: .
V gene: TRBV11-2

CDR3 protein: CASSVGGSYNEQFF
CDR3 DNA: TGTGCCAGCAGCGTGGGGGGTTCCTACAATGAGCAGTTCTTC
clone size: .
J gene: TRBJ2-1
D gene: .
V gene: TRBV9

CDR3 protein: CASSLAAQGTDTQYF
CDR3 DNA: TGTGCCAGCAGCTTGGCTGCACAGGGCACAGATACGCAGTATTTT
clone size: .
J gene: TRBJ2-3
D gene: .
V gene: TRBV5-4

CDR3 protein: CASSSGQGYGYTF
CDR3 DNA: TGTGCCAGCAGCTCCGGACAGGGTTATGGCTACACCTTC
clone size: .
J gene: TRBJ1-2
D gene: TRBD1
V gene: TRBV7-9

CDR3 protein: CASSEVLSSYNEQFF
CDR3 DNA: TGCGCCAGCAGTGAGGTCCTGAGCTCCTACAATGAGCAGTTCTTC
clone size: .
J gene: TRBJ2-1
D gene: .
V gene: TRBV10-1

CDR3 protein: CASSRGQGVLTGNTIYF
CDR3 DNA: TGTGCCAGCTCCCGCGGACAGGGTGTCCTAACTGGAAACACCATATATTTT
clone size: .
J gene: TRBJ1-3
D gene: TRBD1
V gene: TRBV18

CDR3 protein: CATQPVQGTDTQYF
CDR3 DNA: TGTGCCACCCAGCCCGTCCAGGGCACAGATACGCAGTATTTT
clone size: .
J gene: TRBJ2-3
D gene: .
V gene: TRBV10-3

CDR3 protein: CASSRQGVGEKLFF
CDR3 DNA: TGTGCCAGCAGTCGACAGGGGGTAGGTGAAAAACTGTTTTTT
clone size: .
J gene: TRBJ1-4
D gene: TRBD1
V gene: TRBV2

CDR3 protein: CASSLGGQGDQPQHF
CDR3 DNA: TGTGCCAGCAGCTTAGGGGGACAGGGCGATCAGCCCCAGCATTTT
clone size: .
J gene: TRBJ1-5
D gene: TRBD1
V gene: TRBV7-9

CDR3 protein: CASSYSDTSGRNEQFF
CDR3 DNA: TGTGCCAGCAGTTACTCGGATACTAGCGGGAGAAATGAGCAGTTCTTC
clone size: few
J gene: TRBJ2-1
D gene: TRBD2
V gene: TRBV6-5

CDR3 protein: CASSLAKGGYTF
CDR3 DNA: TGTGCCAGCAGCTTAGCCAAGGGGGGCTACACCTTC
clone size: .
J gene: TRBJ1-2
D gene: .
V gene: TRBV7-2

CDR3 protein: CAWTAAWMNTEAFF
CDR3 DNA: TGTGCCTGGACGGCAGCGTGGATGAACACTGAAGCTTTCTTT
clone size: .
J gene: TRBJ1-1
D gene: .
V gene: TRBV30

CDR3 protein: CATSDAEIQETQYF
CDR3 DNA: TGTGCCACCAGTGATGCGGAAATCCAAGAGACCCAGTACTTC
clone size: once
J gene: TRBJ2-5
D gene: .
V gene: TRBV24-1

CDR3 protein: CASSSLTGGITEAFF
CDR3 DNA: TGTGCCAGCAGCTCTTTGACAGGGGGAATCACTGAAGCTTTCTTT
clone size: few
J gene: TRBJ1-1
D gene: TRBD1
V gene: TRBV5-6

CDR3 protein: CASSQGQGAPQETQYF
CDR3 DNA: TGCGCCAGCAGCCAGGGACAGGGGGCCCCCCAAGAGACCCAGTACTTC
clone size: .
J gene: TRBJ2-5
D gene: TRBD1
V gene: TRBV5-1

CDR3 protein: CASSWGQNEQYF
CDR3 DNA: TGTGCCAGCAGCTGGGGACAGAACGAGCAGTACTTC
clone size: .
J gene: TRBJ2-7
D gene: TRBD1
V gene: TRBV5-6